This T cell receptor beta chain came from a study of blood T cell repertoires in COVID-19. V lost 3 bases, J lost 6 bases, and 11 bases stayed unmatched. Per germline, CDR1 MDHEN and CDR2 SYDVKM. The length of the CDR3 is 15 residues. In the original processing: Quantification of nucleated cells was approximated via reference gene primer amplification. Assay used: immunoSEQ multiplex PCR; TCRdb lists only in-frame clones, some missing. The D gene and trimming were derived from the DNA, and the V and J assignments and clone size from that table. The data show a few hundred thousand clones, more than 85% seen once.

Sequencing was performed on peripheral blood. The source is a man aged 30 to 39 with acute or convalescent COVID-19. J is TRBJ2-7 and V is TRBV28; 7 positions match TRBD2. The CDR3 nucleotides read TGTGCCAGCAGTTTTCCCGGGACTACCCAGGGCGAGCAGTACTTC. Its protein is CASSFPGTTQGEQYF.